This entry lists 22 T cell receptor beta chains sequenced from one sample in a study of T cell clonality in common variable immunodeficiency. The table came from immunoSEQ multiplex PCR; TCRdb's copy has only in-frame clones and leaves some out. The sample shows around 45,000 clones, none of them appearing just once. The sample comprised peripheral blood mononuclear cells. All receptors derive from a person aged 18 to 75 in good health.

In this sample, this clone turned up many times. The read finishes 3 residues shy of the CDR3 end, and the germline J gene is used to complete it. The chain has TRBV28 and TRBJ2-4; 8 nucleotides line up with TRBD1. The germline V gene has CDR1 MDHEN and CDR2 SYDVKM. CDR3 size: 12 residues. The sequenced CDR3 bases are TGTGCCAGCAGTCTGGGGACAGGCCAT. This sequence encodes CASSLGTGH. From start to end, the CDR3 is CASSLGTGHQYF. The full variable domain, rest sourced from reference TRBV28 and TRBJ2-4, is DVKVTQSSRYLVKRTGEKVFLECVQDMDHENMFWYRQDPGLGLRLIYFSYDVKMKEKGDIPEGYSVSREKKERFSLILESASTNQTSMYLCASSLGTGHQYFGAGTRLSVL.

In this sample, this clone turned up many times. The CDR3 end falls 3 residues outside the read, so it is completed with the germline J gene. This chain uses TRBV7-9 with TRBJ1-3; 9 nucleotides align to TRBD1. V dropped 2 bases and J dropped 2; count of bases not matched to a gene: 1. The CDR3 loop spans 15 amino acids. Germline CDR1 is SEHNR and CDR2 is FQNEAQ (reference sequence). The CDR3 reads CASSLWTGAGNTIYF. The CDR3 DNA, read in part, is TGTGCCAGCAGCTTATGGACAGGGGCTGGAAACACC.

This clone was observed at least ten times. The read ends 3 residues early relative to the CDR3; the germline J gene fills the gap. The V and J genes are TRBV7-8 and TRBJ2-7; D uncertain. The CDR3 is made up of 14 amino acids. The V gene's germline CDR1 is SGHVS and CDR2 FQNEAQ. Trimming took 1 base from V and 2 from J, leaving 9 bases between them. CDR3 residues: CASSLGGSTYEQYF. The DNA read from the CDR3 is TGTGCCAGCAGCTTAGGAGGTTCAACCTACGAG.

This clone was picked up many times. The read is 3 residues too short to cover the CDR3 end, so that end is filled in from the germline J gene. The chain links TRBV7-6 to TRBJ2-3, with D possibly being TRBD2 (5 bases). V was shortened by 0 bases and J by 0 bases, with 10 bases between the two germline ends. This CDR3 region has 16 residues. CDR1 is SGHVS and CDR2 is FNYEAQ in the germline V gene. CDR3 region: CASSLAFSVSTDTQYF. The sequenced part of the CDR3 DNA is TGTGCCAGCAGCTTAGCATTTAGCGTAAGCACAGATACG.

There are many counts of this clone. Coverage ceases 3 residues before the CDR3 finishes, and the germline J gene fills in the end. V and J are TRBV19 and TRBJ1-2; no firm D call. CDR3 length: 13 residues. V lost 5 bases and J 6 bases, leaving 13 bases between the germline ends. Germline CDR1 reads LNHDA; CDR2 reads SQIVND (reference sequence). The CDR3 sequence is CASSLAGFDGYTF. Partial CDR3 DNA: TGTGCCAGTAGTCTCGCAGGTTTCGATGGC.

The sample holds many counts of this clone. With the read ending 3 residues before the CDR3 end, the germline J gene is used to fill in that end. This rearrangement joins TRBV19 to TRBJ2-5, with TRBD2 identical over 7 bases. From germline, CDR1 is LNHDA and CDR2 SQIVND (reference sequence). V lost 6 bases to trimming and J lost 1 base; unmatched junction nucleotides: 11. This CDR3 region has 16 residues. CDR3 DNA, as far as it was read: TGTGCCAGTAGCCTATGGGGGGGTGGGGGCCAAGAGACC. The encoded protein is CASSLWGGGGQET. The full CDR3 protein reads CASSLWGGGGQETQYF. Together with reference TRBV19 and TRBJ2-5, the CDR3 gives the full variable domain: DGGITQSPKYLFRKEGQNVTLSCEQNLNHDAMYWYRQDPGQGLRLIYYSQIVNDFQKGDIAEGYSVSREKKESFPLTVTSAQKNPTAFYLCASSLWGGGGQETQYFGPGTRLLVL.

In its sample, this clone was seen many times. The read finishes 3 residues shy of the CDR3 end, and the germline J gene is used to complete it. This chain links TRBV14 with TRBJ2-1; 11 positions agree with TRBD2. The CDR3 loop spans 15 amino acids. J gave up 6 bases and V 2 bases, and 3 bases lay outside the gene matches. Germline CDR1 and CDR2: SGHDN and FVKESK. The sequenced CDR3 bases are TGTGCCAGCAGCCAATTCCTAGCGGGAGGCAATGAG. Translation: CASSQFLAGGNE. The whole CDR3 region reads CASSQFLAGGNEQFF.

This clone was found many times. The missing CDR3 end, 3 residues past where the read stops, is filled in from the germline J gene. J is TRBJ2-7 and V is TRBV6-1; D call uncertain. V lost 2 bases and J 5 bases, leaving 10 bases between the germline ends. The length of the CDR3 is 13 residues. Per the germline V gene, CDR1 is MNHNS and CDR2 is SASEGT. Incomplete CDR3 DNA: TGTGCCAGCAGTGAAACAGTTGGCCACGAG. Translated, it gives CASSETVGHE. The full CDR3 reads CASSETVGHEQYF.

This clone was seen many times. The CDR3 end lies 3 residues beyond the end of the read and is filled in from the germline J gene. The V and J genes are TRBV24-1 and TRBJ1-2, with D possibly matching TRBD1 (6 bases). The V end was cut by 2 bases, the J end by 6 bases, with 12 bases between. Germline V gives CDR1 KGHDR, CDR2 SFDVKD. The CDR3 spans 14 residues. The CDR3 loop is CATSDWSGADGYTF. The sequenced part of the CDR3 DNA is TGTGCCACCAGTGATTGGTCAGGGGCCGATGGC.

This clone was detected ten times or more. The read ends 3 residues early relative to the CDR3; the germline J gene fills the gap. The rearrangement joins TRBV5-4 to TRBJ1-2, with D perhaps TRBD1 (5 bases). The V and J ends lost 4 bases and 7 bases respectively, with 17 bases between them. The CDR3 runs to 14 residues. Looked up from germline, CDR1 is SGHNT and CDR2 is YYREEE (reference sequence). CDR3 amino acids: CASSGPDSSSGYTF. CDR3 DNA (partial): TGTGCCAGCAGCGGGCCCGACAGTTCGAGTGGC.

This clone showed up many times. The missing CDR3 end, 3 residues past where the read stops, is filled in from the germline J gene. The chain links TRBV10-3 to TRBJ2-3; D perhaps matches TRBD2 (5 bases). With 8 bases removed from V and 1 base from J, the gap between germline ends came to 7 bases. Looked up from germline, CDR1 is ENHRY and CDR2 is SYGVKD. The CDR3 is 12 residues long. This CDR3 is CAISGGTDTQYF. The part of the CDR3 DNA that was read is TGTGCCATCTCCGGGGGCACAGATACG.

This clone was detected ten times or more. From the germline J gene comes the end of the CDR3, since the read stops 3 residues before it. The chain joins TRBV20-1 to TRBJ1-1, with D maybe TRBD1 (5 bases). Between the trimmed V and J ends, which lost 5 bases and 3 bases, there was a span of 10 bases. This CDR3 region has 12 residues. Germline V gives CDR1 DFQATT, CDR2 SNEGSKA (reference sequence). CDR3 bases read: TGCAGTGCTCCTCGGGGGGACACTGAA. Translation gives CSAPRGDTE. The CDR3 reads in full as CSAPRGDTEAFF.

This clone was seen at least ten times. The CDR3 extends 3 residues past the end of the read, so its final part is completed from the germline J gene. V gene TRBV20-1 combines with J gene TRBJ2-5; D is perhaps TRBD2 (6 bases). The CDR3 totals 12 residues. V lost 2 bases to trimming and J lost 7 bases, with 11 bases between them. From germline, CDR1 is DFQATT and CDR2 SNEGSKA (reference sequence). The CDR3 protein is CSARTGELTQYF. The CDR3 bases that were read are TGCAGTGCTAGAACGGGGGAACTGACC.

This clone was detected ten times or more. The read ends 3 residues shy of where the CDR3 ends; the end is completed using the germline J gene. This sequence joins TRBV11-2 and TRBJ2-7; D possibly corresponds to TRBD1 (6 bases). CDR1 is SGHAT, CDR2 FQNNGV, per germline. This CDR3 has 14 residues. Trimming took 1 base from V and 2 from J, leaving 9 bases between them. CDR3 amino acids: CASSLGGQPYEQYF. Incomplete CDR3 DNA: TGTGCCAGCAGCTTAGGCGGACAGCCCTACGAG.

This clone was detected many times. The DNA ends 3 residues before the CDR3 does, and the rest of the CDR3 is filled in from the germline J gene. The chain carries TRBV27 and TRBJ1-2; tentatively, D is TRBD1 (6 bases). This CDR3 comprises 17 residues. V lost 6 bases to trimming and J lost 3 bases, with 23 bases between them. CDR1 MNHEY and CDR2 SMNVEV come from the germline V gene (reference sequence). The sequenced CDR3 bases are TGTGCCAGCAGAGGTATCACACCACAGGGAGGCGACTATGGC. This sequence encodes CASRGITPQGGDYG. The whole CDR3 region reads CASRGITPQGGDYGYTF.

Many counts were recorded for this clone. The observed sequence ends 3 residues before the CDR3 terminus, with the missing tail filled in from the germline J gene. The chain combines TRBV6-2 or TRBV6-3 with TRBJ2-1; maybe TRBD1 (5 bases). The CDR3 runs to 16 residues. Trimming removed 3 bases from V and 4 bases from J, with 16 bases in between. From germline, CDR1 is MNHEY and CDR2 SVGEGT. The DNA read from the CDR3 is TGTGCCAGCAGTTATCAAGACCCAAAGGGGTACAATGAG. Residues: CASSYQDPKGYNE. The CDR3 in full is CASSYQDPKGYNEQFF.

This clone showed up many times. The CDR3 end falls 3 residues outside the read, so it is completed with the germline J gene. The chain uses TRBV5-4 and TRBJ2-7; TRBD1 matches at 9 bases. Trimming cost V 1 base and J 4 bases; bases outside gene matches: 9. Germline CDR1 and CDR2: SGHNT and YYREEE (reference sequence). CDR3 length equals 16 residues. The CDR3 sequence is CASSLRWGTGTYEQYF. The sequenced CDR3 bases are TGTGCCAGCAGCTTGAGGTGGGGGACAGGGACTTACGAG.

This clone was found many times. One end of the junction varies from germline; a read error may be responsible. CDR3 DNA, as far as it was read: TGTGCCAGCAGTCAAGGGACTAGCAGGAAAAATGAG. It translates to CASSQGTSRKNE. The entire CDR3 is CASSQGTSRKNEQFF. The chain employs TRBV3-1 (or the pseudogene TRBV3-2) and TRBJ2-1, with TRBD2 matching over 9 bases. With the read ending 3 residues before the CDR3 end, the germline J gene is used to fill in that end. CDR1 and CDR2 (germline): LGHDT, YNNKEL (reference sequence). The CDR3 is made up of 15 amino acids.

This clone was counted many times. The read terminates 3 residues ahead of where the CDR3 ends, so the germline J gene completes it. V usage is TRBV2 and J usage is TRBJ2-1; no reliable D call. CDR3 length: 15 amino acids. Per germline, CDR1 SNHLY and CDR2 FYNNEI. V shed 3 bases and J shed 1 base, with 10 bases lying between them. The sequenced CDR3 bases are TGTGCCAGCAGTGATACTAAGATGTCCTACAATGAG. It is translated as CASSDTKMSYNE. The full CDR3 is CASSDTKMSYNEQFF.

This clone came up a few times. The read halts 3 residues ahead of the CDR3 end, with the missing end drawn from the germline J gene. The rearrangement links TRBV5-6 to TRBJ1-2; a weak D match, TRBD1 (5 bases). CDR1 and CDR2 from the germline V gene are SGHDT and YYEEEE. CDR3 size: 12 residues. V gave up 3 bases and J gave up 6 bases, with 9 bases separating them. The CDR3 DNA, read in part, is TGTGCCAGCAGCTGGGAGGGGAATGGC. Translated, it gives CASSWEGNG. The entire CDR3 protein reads CASSWEGNGYTF.

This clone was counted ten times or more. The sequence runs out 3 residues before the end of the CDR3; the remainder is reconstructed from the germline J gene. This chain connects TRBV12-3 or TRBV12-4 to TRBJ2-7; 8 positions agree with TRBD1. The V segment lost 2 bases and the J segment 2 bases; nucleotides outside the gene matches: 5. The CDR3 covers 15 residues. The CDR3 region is CASSLLQGVAYEQYF. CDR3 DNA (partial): TGTGCCAGCAGTTTACTACAGGGGGTCGCCTACGAG.

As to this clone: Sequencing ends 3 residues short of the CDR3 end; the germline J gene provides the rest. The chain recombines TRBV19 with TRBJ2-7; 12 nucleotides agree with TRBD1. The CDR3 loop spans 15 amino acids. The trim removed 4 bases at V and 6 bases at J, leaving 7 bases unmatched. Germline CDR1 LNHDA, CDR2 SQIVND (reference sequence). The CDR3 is CASSTVGTGGPEQYF. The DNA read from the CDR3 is TGTGCCAGTAGTACCGTAGGGACAGGGGGCCCCGAG.